Only one count was recorded for the clone carrying this TCR beta chain. V trimming: 10 bases; J trimming: 5 bases; junction bases outside the gene matches: 12. This CDR3 is 15 amino acids long. The V gene's germline CDR1 is SGHNT and CDR2 YENEEA. This sample was taken from a study of blood T cell repertoires in COVID-19. Study information: Donors in the United States, Italy and Spain gave samples during acute or convalescent COVID-19. T cells, B-cell-depleted T cells, or PBMCs supplied cDNA or gDNA.

Original processing methods: Using reference gene primer amplification, nucleated cell counts were estimated. The assay was immunoSEQ multiplex PCR, and TCRdb's table has in-frame clones only and misses some. The V and J calls and clone size are taken from that table; D and trimming were inferred from the DNA. The sample records 180,000 or so clones, about 89% being singletons. The sequence came from a middle-aged man with active or convalescent COVID-19. The sample taken for sequencing was peripheral blood. The V and J genes are TRBV11-3 and TRBJ2-2; 8 nucleotides line up with TRBD1. The CDR3 sequence is CATPPDREETGELFF. In DNA form, the CDR3 reads TGTGCCACCCCACCGGACAGGGAGGAGACCGGGGAGCTGTTTTTT.